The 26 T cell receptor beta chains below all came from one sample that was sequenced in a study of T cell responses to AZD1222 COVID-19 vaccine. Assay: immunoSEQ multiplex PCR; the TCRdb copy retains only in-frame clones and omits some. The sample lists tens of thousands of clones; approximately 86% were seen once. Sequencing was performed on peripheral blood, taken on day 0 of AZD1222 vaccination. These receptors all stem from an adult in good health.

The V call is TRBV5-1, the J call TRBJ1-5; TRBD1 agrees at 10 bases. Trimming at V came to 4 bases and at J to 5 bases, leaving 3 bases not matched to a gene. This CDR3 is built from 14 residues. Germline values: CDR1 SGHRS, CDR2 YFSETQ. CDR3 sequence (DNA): TGCGCCAGCAGCACCGGGACAGGGGATCAGCCCCAGCATTTT. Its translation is CASSTGTGDQPQHF.

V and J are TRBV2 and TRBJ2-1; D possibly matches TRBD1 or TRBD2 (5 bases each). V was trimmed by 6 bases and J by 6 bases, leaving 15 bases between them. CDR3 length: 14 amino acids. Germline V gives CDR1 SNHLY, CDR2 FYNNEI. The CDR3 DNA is TGTGCCAGCAGAGACCAGACGGGGCCCAATGAGCAGTTCTTC. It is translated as CASRDQTGPNEQFF.

This CDR3 reads CASIHRVRAQPQHF. DNA of the CDR3: TGTGCCAGCATTCACCGGGTGCGGGCCCAGCCCCAGCATTTT. The chain is built from TRBV28 and TRBJ1-5, with D unresolved. The CDR3 loop spans 14 amino acids. Germline lookup yields CDR1 MDHEN and CDR2 SYDVKM. V was trimmed by 7 bases and J by 7 bases, leaving 17 bases between them.

The CDR3 reads CASSLQGYNSPLHF. The CDR3 nucleotides read TGTGCCAGCAGCTTACAGGGTTATAATTCACCCCTCCACTTT. The chain couples TRBV7-8 to TRBJ1-6, with a weak D call TRBD1 (5 bases). V was trimmed by 2 bases and J by 4 bases, leaving 6 bases between them. The germline CDR1 and CDR2 sequences are SGHVS and FQNEAQ. The length of the CDR3 is 14 residues.

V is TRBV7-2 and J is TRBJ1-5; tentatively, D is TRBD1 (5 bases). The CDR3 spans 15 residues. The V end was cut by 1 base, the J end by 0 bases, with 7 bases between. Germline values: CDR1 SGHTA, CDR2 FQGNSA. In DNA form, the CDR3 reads TGTGCCAGCAGCTTAGGACAGCATAGCAATCAGCCCCAGCATTTT. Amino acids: CASSLGQHSNQPQHF.

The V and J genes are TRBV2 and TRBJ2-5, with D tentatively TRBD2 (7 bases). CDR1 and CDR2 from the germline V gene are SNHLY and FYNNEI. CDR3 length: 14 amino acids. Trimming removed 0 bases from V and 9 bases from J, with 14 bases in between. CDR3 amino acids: CASSEALRGAPQYF. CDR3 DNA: TGTGCCAGCAGTGAAGCGCTTCGGGGGGCCCCCCAGTACTTC.

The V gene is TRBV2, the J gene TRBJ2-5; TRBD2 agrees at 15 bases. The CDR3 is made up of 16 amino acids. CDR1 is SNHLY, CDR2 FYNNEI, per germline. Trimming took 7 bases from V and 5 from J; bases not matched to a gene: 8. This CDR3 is CASIWTSGRAGETQYF. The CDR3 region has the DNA TGTGCCAGCATCTGGACTAGCGGGAGGGCCGGGGAGACCCAGTACTTC.

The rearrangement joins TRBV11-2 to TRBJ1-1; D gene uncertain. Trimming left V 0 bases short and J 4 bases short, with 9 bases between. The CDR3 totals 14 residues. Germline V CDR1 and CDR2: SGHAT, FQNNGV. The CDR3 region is CASSLDARGTEAFF. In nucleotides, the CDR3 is TGTGCCAGCAGCTTAGATGCCCGGGGCACTGAAGCTTTCTTT.

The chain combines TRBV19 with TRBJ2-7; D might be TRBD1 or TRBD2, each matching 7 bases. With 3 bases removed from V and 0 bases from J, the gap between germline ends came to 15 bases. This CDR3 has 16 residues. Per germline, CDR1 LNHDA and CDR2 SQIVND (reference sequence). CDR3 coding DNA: TGTGCCAGTAGTATTGGCCAGGGGGGGGCCTCCTACGAGCAGTACTTC. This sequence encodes CASSIGQGGASYEQYF. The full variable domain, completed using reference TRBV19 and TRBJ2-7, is DGGITQSPKYLFRKEGQNVTLSCEQNLNHDAMYWYRQDPGQGLRLIYYSQIVNDFQKGDIAEGYSVSREKKESFPLTVTSAQKNPTAFYLCASSIGQGGASYEQYFGPGTRLTVT.

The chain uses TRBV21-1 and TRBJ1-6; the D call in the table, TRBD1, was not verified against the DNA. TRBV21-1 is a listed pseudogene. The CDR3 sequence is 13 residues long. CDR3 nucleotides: TGTGCCACCGTGACAGGGGAAACTTCACCCCTCCACTTT. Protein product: CATVTGETSPLHF.

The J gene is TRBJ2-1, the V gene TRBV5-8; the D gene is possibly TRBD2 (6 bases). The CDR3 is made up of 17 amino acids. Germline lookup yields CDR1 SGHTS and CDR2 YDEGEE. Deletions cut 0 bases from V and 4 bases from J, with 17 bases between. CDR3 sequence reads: CASSLVRLAGPYNEQFF. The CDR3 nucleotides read TGTGCCAGCAGCTTGGTTAGACTTGCGGGGCCGTACAATGAGCAGTTCTTC.

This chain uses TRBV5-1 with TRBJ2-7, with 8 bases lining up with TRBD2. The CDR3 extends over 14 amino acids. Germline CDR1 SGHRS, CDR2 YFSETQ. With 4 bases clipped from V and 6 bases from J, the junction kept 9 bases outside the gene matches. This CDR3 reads CASSPPGLGGEQYF. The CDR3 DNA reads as TGCGCCAGCAGCCCGCCGGGACTAGGAGGCGAGCAGTACTTC.

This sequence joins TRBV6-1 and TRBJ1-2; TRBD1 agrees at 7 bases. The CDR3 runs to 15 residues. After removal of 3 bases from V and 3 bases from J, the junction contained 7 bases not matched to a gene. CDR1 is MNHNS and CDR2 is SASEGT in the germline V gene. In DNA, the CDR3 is TGTGCCAGCAGTGAGCCGGGACAGCCATACTATGGCTACACCTTC. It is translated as CASSEPGQPYYGYTF.

The CDR3 reads CASSAPGHNQPQHF. In DNA, the CDR3 is TGTGCCAGCAGCGCACCGGGGCACAATCAGCCCCAGCATTTT. V usage is TRBV3-1 (or the pseudogene TRBV3-2) and J usage is TRBJ1-5; D is possibly TRBD1 (5 bases). This CDR3 comprises 14 residues. V lost 5 bases, J lost 3 bases, and 11 bases lay in between. Germline V CDR1 and CDR2: LGHDT, YNNKEL (reference sequence).

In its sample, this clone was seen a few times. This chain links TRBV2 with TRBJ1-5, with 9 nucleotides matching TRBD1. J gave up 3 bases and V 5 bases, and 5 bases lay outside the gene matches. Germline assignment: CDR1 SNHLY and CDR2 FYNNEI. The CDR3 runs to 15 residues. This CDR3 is CASSWDRADNQPQHF. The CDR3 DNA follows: TGTGCCAGCAGTTGGGACAGGGCAGACAATCAGCCCCAGCATTTT.

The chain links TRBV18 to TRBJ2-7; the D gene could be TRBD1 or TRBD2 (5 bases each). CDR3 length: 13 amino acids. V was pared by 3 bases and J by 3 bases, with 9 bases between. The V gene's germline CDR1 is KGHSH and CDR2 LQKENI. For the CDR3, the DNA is TGTGCCAGCTCACCGGGTGGGGGCTACGAGCAGTACTTC. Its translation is CASSPGGGYEQYF.

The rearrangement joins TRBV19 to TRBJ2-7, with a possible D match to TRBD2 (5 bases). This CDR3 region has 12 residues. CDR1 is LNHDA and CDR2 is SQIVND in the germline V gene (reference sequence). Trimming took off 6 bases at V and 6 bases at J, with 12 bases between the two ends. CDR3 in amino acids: CASSEGWGEQYF. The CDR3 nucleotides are TGTGCCAGTAGCGAGGGATGGGGCGAGCAGTACTTC.

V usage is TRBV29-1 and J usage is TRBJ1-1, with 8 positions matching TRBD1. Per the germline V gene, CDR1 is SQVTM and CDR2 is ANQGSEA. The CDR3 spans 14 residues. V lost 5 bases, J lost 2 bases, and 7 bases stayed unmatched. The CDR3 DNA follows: TGCAGCGTTATGGCAGGGGGCCACAACACTGAAGCTTTCTTT. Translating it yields CSVMAGGHNTEAFF.

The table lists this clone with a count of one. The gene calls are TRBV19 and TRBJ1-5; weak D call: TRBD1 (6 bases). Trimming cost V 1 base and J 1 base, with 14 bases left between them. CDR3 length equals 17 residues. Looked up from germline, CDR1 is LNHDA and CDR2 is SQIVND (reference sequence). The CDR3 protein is CASSIAGGQASNQPQHF. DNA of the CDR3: TGTGCCAGTAGTATAGCGGGGGGCCAGGCGAGCAATCAGCCCCAGCATTTT.

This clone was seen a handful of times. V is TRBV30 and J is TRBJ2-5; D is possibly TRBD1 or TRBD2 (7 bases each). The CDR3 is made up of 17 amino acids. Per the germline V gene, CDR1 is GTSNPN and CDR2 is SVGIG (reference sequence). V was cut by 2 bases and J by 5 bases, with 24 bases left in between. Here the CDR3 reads CAWSTTGEGGMRETQYF. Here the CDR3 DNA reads TGTGCCTGGAGTACAACAGGGGAGGGCGGGATGAGGGAGACCCAGTACTTC. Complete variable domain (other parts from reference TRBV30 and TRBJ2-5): SQTIHQWPATLVQPVGSPLSLECTVEGTSNPNLYWYRQAAGRGLQLLFYSVGIGQISSEVPQNLSASRPQDRQFILSSKKLLLSDSGFYLCAWSTTGEGGMRETQYFGPGTRLLVL.

This chain's CDR3 is CASSLGGEHYGYTF. CDR3 nucleotide sequence: TGTGCCAGCAGCTTGGGGGGGGAACACTATGGCTACACCTTC. This sequence joins TRBV5-4 and TRBJ1-2; D is possibly TRBD1 (5 bases). The CDR3 has 14 amino acids. V lost 0 bases and J 3 bases, leaving 9 bases between the germline ends. CDR1 and CDR2 from the germline V gene are SGHNT and YYREEE (reference sequence).

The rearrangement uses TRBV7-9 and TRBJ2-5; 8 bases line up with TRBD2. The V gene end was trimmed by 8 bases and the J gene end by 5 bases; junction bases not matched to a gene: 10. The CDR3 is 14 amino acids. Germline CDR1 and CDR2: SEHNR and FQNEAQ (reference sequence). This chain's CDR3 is CASSGAGVTETQYF. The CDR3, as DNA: TGTGCCAGCTCCGGAGCGGGAGTGACGGAGACCCAGTACTTC.

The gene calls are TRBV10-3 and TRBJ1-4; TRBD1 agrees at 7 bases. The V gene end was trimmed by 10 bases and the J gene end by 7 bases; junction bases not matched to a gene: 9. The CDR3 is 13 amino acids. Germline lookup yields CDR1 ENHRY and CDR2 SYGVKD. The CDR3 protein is CASSWTGSEKLFF. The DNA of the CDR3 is TGTGCCAGCTCTTGGACAGGTTCTGAAAAACTGTTTTTT.

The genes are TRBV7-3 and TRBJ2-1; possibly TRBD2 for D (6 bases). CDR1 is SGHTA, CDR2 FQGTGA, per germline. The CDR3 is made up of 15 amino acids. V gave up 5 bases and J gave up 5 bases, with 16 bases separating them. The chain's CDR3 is CASSPWGGENNEQFF. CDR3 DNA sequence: TGTGCCAGCAGCCCCTGGGGCGGGGAGAACAATGAGCAGTTCTTC.

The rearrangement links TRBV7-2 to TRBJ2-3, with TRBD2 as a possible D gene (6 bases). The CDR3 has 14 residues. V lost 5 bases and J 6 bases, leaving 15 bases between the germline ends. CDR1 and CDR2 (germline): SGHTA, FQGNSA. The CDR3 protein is CASSPGVAADTQYF. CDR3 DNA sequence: TGTGCCAGCAGCCCCGGAGTAGCGGCCGATACGCAGTATTTT. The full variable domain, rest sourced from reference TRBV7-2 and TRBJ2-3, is GAGVSQSPSNKVTEKGKDVELRCDPISGHTALYWYRQSLGQGLEFLIYFQGNSAPDKSGLPSDRFSAERTGGSVSTLTIQRTQQEDSAVYLCASSPGVAADTQYFGPGTRLTVL.

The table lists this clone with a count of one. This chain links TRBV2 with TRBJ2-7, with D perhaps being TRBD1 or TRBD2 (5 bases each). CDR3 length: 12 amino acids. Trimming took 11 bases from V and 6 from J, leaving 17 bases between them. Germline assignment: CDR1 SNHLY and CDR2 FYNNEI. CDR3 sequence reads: CAGARGVIEQYF. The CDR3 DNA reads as TGTGCCGGGGCGAGAGGGGTAATCGAGCAGTACTTC.